The T cell receptor (beta chain) described here comes from a study of cytomegalovirus exposure and HLA in healthy donors. Overall study findings and caveats: Researchers reported in a later analysis that a missense DCLRE1C variant was tied to TCR beta V- and J-gene trimming. Fewer N-insertions (relative to the roughly 610-donor mean) were reportedly seen in an Asian-associated ancestry cluster in a later analysis. Highly shared sequence variants in one cluster were likely a sequencing artifact. Immune exposure information available was restricted to CMV serostatus.

PCR employed 60 Vbeta and 13 Jbeta primers. Sequenced by immunoSEQ multiplex PCR; TCRdb stores in-frame clones only, minus some. The table lists 190,000 or so clones, roughly 77% of them singletons, with around 0.4% in the top ten. Concerning this clone itself: Its target is unknown.

Germline V CDR1 and CDR2: KGHSH, LQKENI. This CDR3 has 16 amino acids. Trimming removed 0 bases from V and 0 bases from J, with 10 bases in between. Sequenced material: PBMCs. V and J are TRBV18 and TRBJ2-3, with D tentatively TRBD1 (6 bases). This receptor was identified in a male donor in good health and CMV-seropositive. The CDR3 nucleotides read TGTGCCAGCTCACCACCTGACAGGATAAGCACAGATACGCAGTATTTT. This codes for CASSPPDRISTDTQYF.